This T cell receptor (beta chain) was recorded in a study of blood T cell repertoires in COVID-19. On the study more broadly: Italy, Spain and the United States were the sources of the convalescent and acute COVID-19 samples. In each case, the material was cDNA or gDNA derived from T cells, B-cell-depleted T cells, or PBMCs.

Per the authors' pipeline: Amplifying reference gene primers gave estimates of nucleated cell counts. Data came from immunoSEQ multiplex PCR; TCRdb stores just in-frame clones and leaves some out. The V and J calls and clone size are taken from that table; D and trimming were inferred from the DNA. There are tens of thousands of clones in the sample; about four fifths occur only once, and 25% to 35% lies in the top ten. This TCR came from a woman over 75 with active or convalescent COVID-19. Sequencing was done on a sample of peripheral blood.

This chain's CDR3 is CASSASGTREETQYF. The CDR3 DNA sequence: TGTGCCAGCAGCGCTTCCGGGACAAGGGAAGAGACCCAGTACTTC. The chain carries TRBV9 and TRBJ2-5; a possible D gene is TRBD1 (6 bases). Trimming took 3 bases from V and 3 from J, leaving 15 bases between them. Germline V gene data show CDR1 as SGDLS and CDR2 as YYNGEE. CDR3 length: 15 amino acids.